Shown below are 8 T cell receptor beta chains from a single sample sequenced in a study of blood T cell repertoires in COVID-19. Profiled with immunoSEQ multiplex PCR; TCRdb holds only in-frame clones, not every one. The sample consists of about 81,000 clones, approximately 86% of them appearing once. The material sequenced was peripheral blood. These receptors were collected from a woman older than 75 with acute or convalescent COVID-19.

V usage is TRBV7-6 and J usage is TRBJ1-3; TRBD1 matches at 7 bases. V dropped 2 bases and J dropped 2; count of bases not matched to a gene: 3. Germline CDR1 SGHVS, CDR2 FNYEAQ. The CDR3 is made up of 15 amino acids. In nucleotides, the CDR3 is TGTGCCAGCAGCTTATTCGGGACAGCTGGAAACACCATATATTTT. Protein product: CASSLFGTAGNTIYF.

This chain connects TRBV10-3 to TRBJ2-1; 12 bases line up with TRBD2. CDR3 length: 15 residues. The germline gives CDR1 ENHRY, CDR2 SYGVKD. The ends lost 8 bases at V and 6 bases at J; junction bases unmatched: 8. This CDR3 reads CAIGQLAGGINEQFF. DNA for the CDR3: TGTGCCATCGGCCAACTAGCGGGGGGAATCAATGAGCAGTTCTTC.

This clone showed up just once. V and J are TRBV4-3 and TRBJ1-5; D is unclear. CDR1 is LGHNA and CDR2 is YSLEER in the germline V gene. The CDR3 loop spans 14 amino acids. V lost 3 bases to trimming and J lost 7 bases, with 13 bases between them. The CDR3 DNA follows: TGCGCCAGCAGCCAGGAAAGGGAGGGACAGCCCCAGCATTTT. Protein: CASSQEREGQPQHF.

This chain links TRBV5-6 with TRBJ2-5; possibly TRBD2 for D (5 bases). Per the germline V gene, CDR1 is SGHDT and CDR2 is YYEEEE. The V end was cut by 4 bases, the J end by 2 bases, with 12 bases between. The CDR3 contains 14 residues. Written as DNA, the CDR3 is TGTGCCAGCAGCCAGACGAGGGAACAAGAGACCCAGTACTTC. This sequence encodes CASSQTREQETQYF.

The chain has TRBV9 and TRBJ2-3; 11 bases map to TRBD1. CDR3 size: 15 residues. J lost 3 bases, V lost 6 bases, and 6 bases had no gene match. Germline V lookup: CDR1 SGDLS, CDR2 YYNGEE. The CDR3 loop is CASTPGTGGTDTQYF. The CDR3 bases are TGTGCCAGCACCCCCGGGACAGGGGGAACAGATACGCAGTATTTT.

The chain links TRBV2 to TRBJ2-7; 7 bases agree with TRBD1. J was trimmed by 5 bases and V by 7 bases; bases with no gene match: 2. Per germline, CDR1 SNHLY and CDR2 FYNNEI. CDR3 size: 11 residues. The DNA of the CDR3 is TGTGCCAGCACCGACAGGGACGAGCAGTACTTC. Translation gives CASTDRDEQYF.

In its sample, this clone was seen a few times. The CDR3 DNA is TGTGCCAGTAGTTTCAGGGGGCCCACTGAAGCTTTCTTT. Protein product: CASSFRGPTEAFF. The chain joins TRBV19 to TRBJ1-1, with TRBD1 matching over 8 bases. The CDR3 is 13 amino acids. The ends lost 5 bases at V and 4 bases at J; junction bases unmatched: 3. CDR1 and CDR2 (germline): LNHDA, SQIVND (reference sequence).

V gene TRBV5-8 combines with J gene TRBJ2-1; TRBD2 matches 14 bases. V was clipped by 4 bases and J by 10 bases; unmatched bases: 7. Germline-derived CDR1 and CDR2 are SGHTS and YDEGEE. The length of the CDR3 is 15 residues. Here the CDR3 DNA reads TGTGCCAGCAGCAAGGGACTAGCGGGAGTAGGGGAGCAGTTCTTC. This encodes CASSKGLAGVGEQFF.